The sequence of this T cell receptor beta chain was determined in a study of identical twins. Study conclusions and caveats: Not following the same donors, the study drew its conclusions from cross-sectional statistical analysis. Invariant cells of the MAIT and iNKT types might have partly distorted the zero-insertion analyses.

Many counts were recorded for this clonotype. The antigen is not known. Template switching added a universal primer binding site, and final cDNA carried unique molecular identifiers. TCRdb independently ran MiXCR on the 5' RACE reads; one entry per CDR3 protein. The data hold about 150,000 distinct CDR3 sequences, with roughly 3.5% observed a single time. The CDR3 extends over 16 amino acids. Germline V gene lookup returns CDR1 DFQATT and CDR2 SNEGSKA (reference sequence). Trimming removed 3 bases from V and 1 base from J, with 17 bases in between. V gene TRBV20-1 combines with J gene TRBJ2-3, with unresolved D. The sequencing input was memory T cells sorted from blood. The sequence was collected from a man between 18 and 29 years old in good health. As DNA, the CDR3 is TGCAGTGCTAGTCATGGGCCGGCTTGGGGCACAGATACGCAGTATTTT. This encodes CSASHGPAWGTDTQYF.